This T cell receptor (beta chain) was retrieved from a study of shared clonotypes between healthy human individuals. In the study overall: Researchers assigned three CD4 naive, three CD4 memory, two CD8 naive and one CD8 memory plate to each donor.

A note on this clone: Its antigen is unidentified.

This CDR3 has 13 amino acids. The V and J ends lost 2 bases and 4 bases respectively, with 8 bases between them. CDR1 is SGHVS and CDR2 is FNYEAQ in the germline V gene. General study findings and limits: Clonotype sharing levels among donors were expected to vary with sequencing depth.

The assay was carried out at the deep level. The method was immunoSEQ multiplex PCR; TCRdb's version includes in-frame clones alone and lacks a portion of them. Here the sample spans 2,500,000 or so clones, roughly nine tenths being singletons. Donation came from healthy HIV-negative adults that had no recent acute infections or vaccinations. This chain uses TRBV7-6 with TRBJ2-5, with no clear D. The clonotype was recovered from a young man in good health. Material: naive CD4+ T cells sorted from blood. Specified subset: CD45RA+ positively selected. CDR3 in DNA: TGTGCCAGCAGCTTACAAGTTTCAGAGACCCAGTACTTC. Its translation is CASSLQVSETQYF.